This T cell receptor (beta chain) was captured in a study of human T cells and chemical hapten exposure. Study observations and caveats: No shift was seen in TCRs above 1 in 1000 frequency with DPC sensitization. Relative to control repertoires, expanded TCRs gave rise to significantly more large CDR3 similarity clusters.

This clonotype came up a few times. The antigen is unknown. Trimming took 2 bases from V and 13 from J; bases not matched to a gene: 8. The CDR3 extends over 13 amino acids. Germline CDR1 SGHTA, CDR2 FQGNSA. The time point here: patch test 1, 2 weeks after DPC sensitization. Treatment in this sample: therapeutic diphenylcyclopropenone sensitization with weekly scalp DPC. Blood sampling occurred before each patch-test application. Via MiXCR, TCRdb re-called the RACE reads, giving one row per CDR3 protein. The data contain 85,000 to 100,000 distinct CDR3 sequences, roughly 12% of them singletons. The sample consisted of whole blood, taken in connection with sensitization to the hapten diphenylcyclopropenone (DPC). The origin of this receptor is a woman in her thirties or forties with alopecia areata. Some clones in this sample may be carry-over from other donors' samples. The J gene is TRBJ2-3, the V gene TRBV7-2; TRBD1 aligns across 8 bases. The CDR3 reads CASSLSIQGEKYF. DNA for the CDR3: TGTGCCAGCAGCTTATCGATACAGGGGGAAAAGTATTTT.